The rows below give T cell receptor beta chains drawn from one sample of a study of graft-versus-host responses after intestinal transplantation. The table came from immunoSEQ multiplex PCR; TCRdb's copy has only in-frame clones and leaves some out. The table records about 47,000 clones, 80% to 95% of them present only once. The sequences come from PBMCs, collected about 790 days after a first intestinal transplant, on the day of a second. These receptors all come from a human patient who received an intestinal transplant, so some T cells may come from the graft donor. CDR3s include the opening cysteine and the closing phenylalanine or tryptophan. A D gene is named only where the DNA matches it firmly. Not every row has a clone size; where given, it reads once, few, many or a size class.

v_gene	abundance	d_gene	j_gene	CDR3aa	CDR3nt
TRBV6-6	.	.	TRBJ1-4	CASSYSAQTNEKLFF	TGTGCCAGCAGTTACTCCGCACAGACTAATGAAAAACTGTTTTTT
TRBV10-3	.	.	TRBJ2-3	CAISSADTQYF	TGTGCCATCAGCTCAGCTGATACGCAGTATTTT
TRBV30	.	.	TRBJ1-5	CAWSPAMAGRQPQHF	TGTGCCTGGAGTCCCGCAATGGCAGGGCGTCAGCCCCAGCATTTT
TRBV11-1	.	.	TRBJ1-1	CASSYNPVTGQEAFF	TGTGCCAGCAGCTATAACCCTGTCACGGGACAAGAAGCTTTCTTT
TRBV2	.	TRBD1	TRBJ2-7	CASSEWDRGYEQYF	TGTGCCAGCAGTGAATGGGACAGGGGGTACGAGCAGTACTTC
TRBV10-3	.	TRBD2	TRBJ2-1	CAIGRRGGTYNEQFF	TGTGCCATCGGAAGACGGGGGGGGACTTACAATGAGCAGTTCTTC
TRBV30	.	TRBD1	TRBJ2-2	CAWSLQGTGELFF	TGTGCCTGGAGTTTACAGGGGACCGGGGAGCTGTTTTTT
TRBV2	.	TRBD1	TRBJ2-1	CASSPGQGAREQFF	TGTGCCAGCAGCCCGGGACAGGGGGCGCGAGAGCAGTTCTTC
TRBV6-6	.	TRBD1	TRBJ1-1	CASSYPRGQGEAFF	TGTGCCAGCAGTTACCCTAGGGGGCAGGGTGAAGCTTTCTTT
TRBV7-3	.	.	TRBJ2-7	CASSPRGAFYEQYF	TGTGCCAGCAGCCCCCGTGGCGCCTTCTACGAGCAGTACTTC
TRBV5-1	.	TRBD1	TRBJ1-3	CASRPGQAISGNTIYF	TGCGCCAGCAGACCGGGACAGGCGATCTCTGGAAACACCATATATTTT
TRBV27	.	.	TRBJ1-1	CASSYGAGNTEAFF	TGTGCCAGCAGTTACGGGGCTGGGAACACTGAAGCTTTCTTT
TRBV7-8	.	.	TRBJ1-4	CASSSPRNLGEKLFF	TGTGCCAGCAGCTCCCCAAGGAACTTGGGGGAAAAACTGTTTTTT
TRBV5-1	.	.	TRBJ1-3	CASSFGGRVGSGNTIYF	TGCGCCAGCAGCTTCGGCGGCAGAGTCGGCTCTGGAAACACCATATATTTT
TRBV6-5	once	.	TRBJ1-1	CASSSGFMAFF	TGTGCCAGCAGTTCAGGGTTTATGGCTTTCTTT
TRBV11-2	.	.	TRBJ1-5	CASSGGAGSDQPQHF	TGTGCCAGCAGCGGTGGGGCAGGGTCTGATCAGCCCCAGCATTTT
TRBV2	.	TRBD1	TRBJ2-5	CASRKGQGGSQETQYF	TGTGCCAGCAGGAAGGGACAGGGGGGATCCCAAGAGACCCAGTACTTC
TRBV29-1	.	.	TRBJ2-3	CSATKVLSTDTQYF	TGCAGCGCTACCAAGGTCCTTAGCACAGATACGCAGTATTTT
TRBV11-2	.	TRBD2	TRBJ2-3	CASSPRLAVITDTQYF	TGTGCCAGCAGCCCCCGACTAGCGGTTATCACAGATACGCAGTATTTT
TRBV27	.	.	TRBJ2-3	CASSFLASLATSTDTQYF	TGTGCCAGCAGTTTCTTGGCTTCGCTAGCGACTAGCACAGATACGCAGTATTTT
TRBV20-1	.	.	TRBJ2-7	CSASATYEQYF	TGCAGTGCTAGTGCCACCTACGAGCAGTACTTC
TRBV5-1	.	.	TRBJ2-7	CASSLQLEADEQYF	TGCGCCAGCAGCTTGCAACTAGAAGCTGACGAGCAGTACTTC
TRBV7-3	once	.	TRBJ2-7	CASSLLGGPNEQYF	TGTGCCAGCAGCTTATTAGGGGGGCCCAACGAGCAGTACTTC
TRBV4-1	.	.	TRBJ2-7	CASSQEGGLSYEQYF	TGCGCCAGCAGCCAAGAGGGCGGGCTCTCCTACGAGCAGTACTTC
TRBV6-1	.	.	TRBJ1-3	CASSEARGTGNTIYF	TGTGCCAGCAGTGAAGCGAGGGGGACTGGAAACACCATATATTTT
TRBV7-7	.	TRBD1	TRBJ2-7	CASSAGTGAYEQYF	TGTGCTAGCAGCGCCGGGACAGGGGCCTACGAGCAGTACTTC
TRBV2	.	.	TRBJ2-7	CASSPRDGLEKQYF	TGTGCCAGCAGTCCCCGGGACGGCCTTGAGAAGCAGTACTTC
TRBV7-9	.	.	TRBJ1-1	CASSHKSRDTEAFF	TGTGCCAGCAGCCACAAGTCTCGGGACACTGAAGCTTTCTTT
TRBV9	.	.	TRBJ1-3	CASSPGGGIGNTIYF	TGTGCCAGCAGCCCTGGGGGGGGGATTGGAAACACCATATATTTT
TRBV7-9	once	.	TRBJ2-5	CASSPTRPGNQETQYF	TGTGCCAGCAGCCCGACGAGGCCAGGGAACCAAGAGACCCAGTACTTC
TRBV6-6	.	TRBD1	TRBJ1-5	CASSPTGGNQPQHF	TGTGCCAGCAGCCCGACAGGGGGCAATCAGCCCCAGCATTTT
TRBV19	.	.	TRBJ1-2	CASSMRLSDYGYTF	TGTGCCAGTAGTATGAGGCTTTCAGACTATGGCTACACCTTC
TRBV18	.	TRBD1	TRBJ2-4	CASSRKGQGRDIQYF	TGTGCCAGCTCACGAAAGGGACAGGGGAGAGACATTCAGTACTTC
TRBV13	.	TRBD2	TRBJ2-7	CASSPGRVYEQYF	TGTGCCAGCAGCCCAGGGAGGGTCTACGAGCAGTACTTC
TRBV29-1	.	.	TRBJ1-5	CSVVWGLNQPQHF	TGCAGCGTTGTATGGGGCCTCAATCAGCCCCAGCATTTT
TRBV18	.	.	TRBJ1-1	CASSLTKSGPNAEAFF	TGTGCCAGCTCACTTACCAAGTCAGGGCCTAACGCTGAAGCTTTCTTT
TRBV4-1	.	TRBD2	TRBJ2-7	CASSQGDGRAFEQYF	TGCGCCAGCAGCCAAGGGGACGGGAGGGCCTTTGAGCAGTACTTC
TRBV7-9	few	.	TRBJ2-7	CASSLITEQYF	TGTGCCAGCAGCTTAATTACCGAGCAGTACTTC
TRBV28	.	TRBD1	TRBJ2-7	CASSETGTGGFNEQYF	TGTGCCAGCAGTGAAACCGGGACAGGGGGCTTCAACGAGCAGTACTTC
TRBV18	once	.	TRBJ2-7	CASSPLAMGDEQYF	TGTGCCAGCTCACCACTCGCCATGGGCGACGAGCAGTACTTC
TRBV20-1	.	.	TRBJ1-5	CSARDSWPQHF	TGCAGTGCTAGAGATAGTTGGCCCCAGCATTTT